This T cell receptor (beta chain) comes out of a study of T-cell memory formation after mild COVID-19. Overall study: TCR clusters showed largely donor specificity.

In the case of this clonotype: Its target is not known.

The CDR3 is 14 amino acids. V lost 6 bases and J lost 1; bases outside the gene matches: 3. TCRdb re-called the 5' RACE reads through MiXCR, storing one row per CDR3 protein. The sample shows 210,000 or so distinct CDR3 sequences, around 19% of them seen only once. Study-wide points: CD4+ contracting clones lay mainly in CM and EM, CD8+ ones in EMRA.

The rearrangement joins TRBV12-3 or TRBV12-4 to TRBJ2-5; TRBD1 agrees at 9 bases. The material sequenced was PBMCs or a T cell subset sorted from them (not recorded which). This sequence originates from an adult woman who had mild COVID-19 (a few samples of this study predate the infection). Cell type and time point are not known. CDR3 region: CASRWGQGQETQYF. The CDR3 nucleotides are TGTGCCAGCAGATGGGGACAGGGCCAAGAGACCCAGTACTTC.